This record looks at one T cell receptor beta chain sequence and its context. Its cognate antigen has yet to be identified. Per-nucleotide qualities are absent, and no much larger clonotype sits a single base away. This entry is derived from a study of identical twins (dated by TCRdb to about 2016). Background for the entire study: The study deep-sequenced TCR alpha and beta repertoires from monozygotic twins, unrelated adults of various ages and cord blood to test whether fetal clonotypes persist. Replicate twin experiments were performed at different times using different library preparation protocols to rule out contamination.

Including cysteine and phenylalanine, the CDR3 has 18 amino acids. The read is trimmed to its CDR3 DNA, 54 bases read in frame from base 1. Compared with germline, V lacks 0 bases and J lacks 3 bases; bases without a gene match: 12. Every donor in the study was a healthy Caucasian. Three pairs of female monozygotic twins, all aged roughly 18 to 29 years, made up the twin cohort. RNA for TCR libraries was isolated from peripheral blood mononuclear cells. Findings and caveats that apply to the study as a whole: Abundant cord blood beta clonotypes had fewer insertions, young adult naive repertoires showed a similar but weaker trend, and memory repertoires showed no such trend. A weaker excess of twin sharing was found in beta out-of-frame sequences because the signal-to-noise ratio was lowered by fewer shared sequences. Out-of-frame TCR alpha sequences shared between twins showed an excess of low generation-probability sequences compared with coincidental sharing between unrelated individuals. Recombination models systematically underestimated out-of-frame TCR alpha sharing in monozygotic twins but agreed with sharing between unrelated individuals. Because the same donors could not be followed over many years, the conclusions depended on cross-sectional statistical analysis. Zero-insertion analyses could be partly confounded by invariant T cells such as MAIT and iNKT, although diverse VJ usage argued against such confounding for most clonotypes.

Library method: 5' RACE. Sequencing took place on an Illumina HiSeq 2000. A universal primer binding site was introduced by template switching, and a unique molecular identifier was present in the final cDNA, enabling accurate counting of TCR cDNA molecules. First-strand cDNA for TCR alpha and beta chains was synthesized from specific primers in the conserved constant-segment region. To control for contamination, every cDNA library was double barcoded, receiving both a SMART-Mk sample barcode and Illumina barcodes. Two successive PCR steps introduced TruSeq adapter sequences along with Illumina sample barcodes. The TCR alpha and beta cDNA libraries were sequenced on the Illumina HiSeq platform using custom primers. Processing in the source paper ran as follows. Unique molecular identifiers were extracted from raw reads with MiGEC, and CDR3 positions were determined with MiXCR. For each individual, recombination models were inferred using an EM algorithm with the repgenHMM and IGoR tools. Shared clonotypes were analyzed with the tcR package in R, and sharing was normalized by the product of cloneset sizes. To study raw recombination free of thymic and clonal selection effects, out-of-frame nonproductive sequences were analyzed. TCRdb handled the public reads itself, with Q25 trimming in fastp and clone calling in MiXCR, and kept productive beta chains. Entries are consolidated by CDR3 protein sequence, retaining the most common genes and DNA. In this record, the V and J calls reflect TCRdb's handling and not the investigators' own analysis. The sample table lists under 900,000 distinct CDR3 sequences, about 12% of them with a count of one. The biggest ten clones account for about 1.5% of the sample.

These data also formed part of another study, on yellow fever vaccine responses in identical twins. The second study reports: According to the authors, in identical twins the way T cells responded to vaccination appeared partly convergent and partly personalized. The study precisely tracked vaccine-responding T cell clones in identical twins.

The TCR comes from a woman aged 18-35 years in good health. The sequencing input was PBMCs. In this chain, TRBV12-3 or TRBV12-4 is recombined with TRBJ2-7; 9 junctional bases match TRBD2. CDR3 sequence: CASSLALFSGSENYEQYF. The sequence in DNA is TGTGCCAGCAGTTTAGCGCTTTTTAGCGGGAGTGAAAACTACGAGCAGTACTTC.